These T cell receptor beta chains were read from a single sample in a study of cytomegalovirus exposure and HLA in healthy donors. Profiling relied on immunoSEQ multiplex PCR, and the TCRdb table lists in-frame clones only, not all of them. The sample carries 100,000 or so clones, around four fifths recorded once. The sample consisted of PBMCs. Receptors originate from a woman aged 40 to 50 in good health and CMV-seropositive. Both conserved end residues are part of each CDR3. Each record gives: D gene, V gene, J gene, clone size, CDR3 length, CDR3 DNA, CDR3 protein. D genes are given only for firm matches. The size entry is marked missing in some rows and otherwise reads once, few, many or a size class.

D: TRBD1
V: TRBV5-4
J: TRBJ1-5
size: -
length: 17
DNA: TGTGCCAGCATAAAACCGGAGGACAGGGGCGGGAATCAGCCCCAGCATTTT
CDR3: CASIKPEDRGGNQPQHF

D: TRBD2
V: TRBV7-8
J: TRBJ2-7
size: once
length: 19
DNA: TGTGCCAGCAGCCCCTCTTCGGTGCGGGAGGCCCTCATGTCCTACGAGCAGTACTTC
CDR3: CASSPSSVREALMSYEQYF

D: -
V: TRBV27
J: TRBJ1-5
size: -
length: 15
DNA: TGTGCCAGCAGTTTATCAAGGGGGGGTAATCAGCCCCAGCATTTT
CDR3: CASSLSRGGNQPQHF

D: TRBD1
V: TRBV6-1
J: TRBJ1-3
size: -
length: 14
DNA: TGTGCCAGCAAAGGGACAGGGATCAGAAACACCATATATTTT
CDR3: CASKGTGIRNTIYF

D: -
V: TRBV27
J: TRBJ1-1
size: -
length: 16
DNA: TGTGCCAGCAGTTTAAACGGAGAGGGAGAGAACACTGAAGCTTTCTTT
CDR3: CASSLNGEGENTEAFF

D: -
V: TRBV7-9
J: TRBJ1-1
size: -
length: 12
DNA: TGTGCCAGCAGCTTCGGGGATACTGAAGCTTTCTTT
CDR3: CASSFGDTEAFF

D: -
V: TRBV4-2
J: TRBJ1-2
size: -
length: 14
DNA: TGTGCCAGCAGCCTGGTTGGGGGGATGGGGGGCTACACCTTC
CDR3: CASSLVGGMGGYTF

D: -
V: TRBV27
J: TRBJ1-1
size: -
length: 14
DNA: TGTGCCAGCAGTTGGGGAGGGGGGAACACTGAAGCTTTCTTT
CDR3: CASSWGGGNTEAFF

D: TRBD2
V: TRBV12-5
J: TRBJ2-3
size: -
length: 16
DNA: TGTGCTAGTGGTTTGGTTGTCGGGGGGGCTTCAGATACGCAGTATTTT
CDR3: CASGLVVGGASDTQYF

D: -
V: TRBV28
J: TRBJ2-5
size: once
length: 16
DNA: TGTGCCAGCAGTTTGGACCCGGGGGGCGGCCGGGAGACCCAGTACTTC
CDR3: CASSLDPGGGRETQYF

D: -
V: TRBV6-6
J: TRBJ1-5
size: -
length: 15
DNA: TGTGCCAGCAGTTACCCAGACCTAGCTAATCAGCCCCAGCATTTT
CDR3: CASSYPDLANQPQHF

D: -
V: TRBV6-1
J: TRBJ2-7
size: once
length: 13
DNA: TGTGCCAGCAGTCCGGACAGATCCTACGAGCAGTACTTC
CDR3: CASSPDRSYEQYF

D: TRBD1
V: TRBV7-9
J: TRBJ2-7
size: -
length: 14
DNA: TGTGCCAGCAGCTCGGACAGGAGCTCCTACGAGCAGTACTTC
CDR3: CASSSDRSSYEQYF

D: -
V: TRBV7-8
J: TRBJ1-2
size: -
length: 13
DNA: TGTGCCAGCAGCCCTCGGCAGGCCCATGGCTACACCTTC
CDR3: CASSPRQAHGYTF

D: -
V: TRBV5-4
J: TRBJ1-1
size: -
length: 14
DNA: TGTGCCAGCAGCCCGAGGGGGGGAGAAACTGAAGCTTTCTTT
CDR3: CASSPRGGETEAFF

D: -
V: TRBV4-3
J: TRBJ2-5
size: few
length: 13
DNA: TGCGCCAGCAGCCAACCCGGGCAAGAGACCCAGTACTTC
CDR3: CASSQPGQETQYF

D: -
V: TRBV4-3
J: TRBJ1-4
size: -
length: 13
DNA: TGCGCCAGCAGCCAAGATGGAGGAGAAAAACTGTTTTTT
CDR3: CASSQDGGEKLFF

D: TRBD1
V: TRBV19
J: TRBJ1-4
size: -
length: 15
DNA: TGTGCCAGTAGTATGGGGGACAGGGCAGGGGAAAAACTGTTTTTT
CDR3: CASSMGDRAGEKLFF

D: -
V: TRBV9
J: TRBJ2-5
size: -
length: 14
DNA: TGTGCCAGCAGTTTCGGCAGGGGGGAGGAGACCCAGTACTTC
CDR3: CASSFGRGEETQYF

D: -
V: TRBV28
J: TRBJ2-5
size: few
length: 12
DNA: TGTGCCAGCACATGGACAGACTCCACCCAGTACTTC
CDR3: CASTWTDSTQYF

D: -
V: TRBV28
J: TRBJ2-5
size: -
length: 15
DNA: TGTGCCAGCAGTCGACAAGACGGATACCAAGAGATCCAGTACTTC
CDR3: CASSRQDGYQEIQYF

D: TRBD1
V: TRBV16
J: TRBJ2-7
size: -
length: 16
DNA: TGTGCCAGCAGCCAATCCTACACGACAGGGCTCGACGAGCAGTACTTC
CDR3: CASSQSYTTGLDEQYF

D: -
V: TRBV5-4
J: TRBJ2-3
size: few
length: 14
DNA: TGTGCCAGCAGCTTTGGCTTTAACACAGATACGCAGTATTTT
CDR3: CASSFGFNTDTQYF

D: TRBD1
V: TRBV9
J: TRBJ1-2
size: -
length: 13
DNA: TGTGCCAGCACCACGACAGGGAGGTATGGCTACACCTTC
CDR3: CASTTTGRYGYTF

D: -
V: TRBV13
J: TRBJ1-6
size: -
length: 13
DNA: TGTGCCAGCAGCTTATGGAGGGCGTCACCCCTCCACTTT
CDR3: CASSLWRASPLHF

D: -
V: TRBV28
J: TRBJ2-3
size: -
length: 15
DNA: TGTGCCAGCAGTTTGCTGACTAGGGACACAGATACGCAGTATTTT
CDR3: CASSLLTRDTDTQYF

D: TRBD2
V: TRBV28
J: TRBJ2-3
size: -
length: 13
DNA: TGTGCCGCATCTAGCGGGGGCACAGATACGCAGTATTTT
CDR3: CAASSGGTDTQYF

D: TRBD2
V: TRBV7-6
J: TRBJ2-1
size: -
length: 15
DNA: TGTGCCAGCAGCTTACTAGCGGGAGCGCTCGATGAGCAGTTCTTC
CDR3: CASSLLAGALDEQFF

D: -
V: TRBV28
J: TRBJ1-6
size: -
length: 16
DNA: TGTGCCAGCAGTCCCCAGGGGCATCTTATGGATTCACCCCTCCACTTT
CDR3: CASSPQGHLMDSPLHF